This entry features one T cell receptor (beta chain) sequence. Antigen: not known. Naivety among CD8 cells was defined by CD45RO negativity and positive CCR7 selection, thereby excluding terminally differentiated effector memory CD45RA+ cells. Donors comprised healthy HIV-negative adults lacking recent acute infections or vaccinations. Data came from immunoSEQ multiplex PCR; TCRdb stores just in-frame clones and leaves some out. The sample yields roughly 890,000 clones, more than 85% seen once. These data originate in a study of shared clonotypes between healthy human individuals. CDR3 length: 17 amino acids. Study-level points and caveats: Estimated clonotype richness was generally higher in naive than memory subsets.

What was sequenced was naive CD8+ T cells sorted from blood. This receptor was identified in a man aged 30 to 39 in good health. The rearrangement uses TRBV21-1 and TRBJ2-2; the DNA was not compared with TRBD2, the D call given in the table. TRBV21-1 is described as a pseudogene. The CDR3 reads CASSKESGLAGTGELFF. The CDR3 nucleotides are TGTGCCAGCAGCAAAGAAAGTGGACTAGCGGGCACCGGGGAGCTGTTTTTT.